This T cell receptor (beta chain) was captured in a study of blood T cell repertoires in COVID-19. Study-wide context: Both acute and convalescent COVID-19 samples were obtained from the United States, Italy and Spain. PBMCs, B-cell-depleted T cells, or T cells provided the cDNA or gDNA that made up the material.

Unmatched junction bases numbered 8, after V lost 6 bases and J lost 7 bases. There are 14 residues in the CDR3. CDR1 is SNHLY and CDR2 is FYNNEI in the germline V gene. Authors' methods: The authors estimated nucleated cell counts from reference gene primer amplification. The repertoire was sequenced with immunoSEQ multiplex PCR; TCRdb's copy has only in-frame clones and lacks some. That table supplies the V and J calls and clone size; D and trimming were determined from the DNA. The table lists about 110,000 clones, over 70% of them singletons. The chain employs TRBV2 and TRBJ2-1; TRBD2 aligns across 8 bases. Material: peripheral blood. The sequence was collected from a man aged 45-65 years with acute or convalescent COVID-19. CDR3 nucleotide sequence: TGTGCCAGCAGCCGCGGCGGGGGGAAGAATGAGCAGTTCTTC. Encoded protein: CASSRGGGKNEQFF.